The sequence of this TCR beta chain was determined in a study of T cell repertoires in aging, cancer and after chemotherapy. Study in general: Paired samples before and after chemotherapy came from chronic lymphocytic leukemia patients on fludarabine- or bendamustine-based regimens.

The template was genomic DNA from peripheral blood, not RNA. Findings and limits, study-wide: Across the chemotherapy interval, each cancer cohort showed higher median generation probability, suggesting thymic rebound.

Comments on this clonotype: Its specificity is not known.

A mixed TRB-A/B primer pool amplified rearranged TRB by multiplex touch-down PCR. TCRdb independently ran MiXCR on the multiplex PCR reads; one entry per CDR3 protein. The sample holds about 1,800 distinct CDR3 sequences, about 50% seen once. The TCR comes from a human donor with a blood cancer. The sample was blood.

DNA for the CDR3: TGTGCCAGCTCACTGGGGACAGGGGAAGCTTTCTTT. Amino acids: CASSLGTGEAFF. The chain combines TRBV18 with TRBJ1-1; TRBD1 matches 9 bases. The germline V gene encodes CDR1 KGHSH and CDR2 LQKENI. The CDR3 runs 12 residues. V lost 4 bases, J lost 8 bases, and 2 bases stayed unmatched.